This T cell receptor beta chain is from a study of beta chain features in type 1 diabetes. This clone has a handful of counts. Expressed TCRB transcripts were sequenced after all isolated RNA was converted to cDNA. The repertoire was sequenced with immunoSEQ multiplex PCR; TCRdb's copy has only in-frame clones and lacks some. Here the sample spans about 330,000 clones, roughly 9.6% being singletons. The specimen was naive CD4+ T cells from blood. The clonotype originates from a woman in her twenties or thirties in good health.

The CDR3 DNA reads as TGTGCCAGCAGGCCACGACTAGCGGGGGGATACGAGCAGTACTTC. It specifies CASRPRLAGGYEQYF. The chain combines TRBV11-2 with TRBJ2-7; 13 bases map to TRBD2. Germline CDR1 reads SGHAT; CDR2 reads FQNNGV. Trimming took 6 bases from V and 4 from J; bases not matched to a gene: 6. The CDR3 loop spans 15 amino acids.